One sample yielded the 21 T cell receptor beta chains listed below, sequenced in a study of cytomegalovirus exposure and HLA in healthy donors. The primer mix had 60 Vbeta and 13 Jbeta primers. The table came from immunoSEQ multiplex PCR; TCRdb's copy has only in-frame clones and leaves some out. This sample has tens of thousands of clones, with more than 65% found just once. Sequences were obtained from PBMCs. The receptors originated from a man in his forties in good health and CMV-seropositive.

The chain has TRBV5-4 and TRBJ1-2; D is ambiguous. Germline lookup yields CDR1 SGHNT and CDR2 YYREEE (reference sequence). V was pared by 2 bases and J by 8 bases, with 16 bases between. The CDR3 is made up of 14 amino acids. CDR3 sequence (DNA): TGTGCCAGCAGCTTCATAACGGGATTCGAAGGCTACACCTTC. Translated, it gives CASSFITGFEGYTF.

The V and J genes are TRBV19 and TRBJ1-1; D is perhaps TRBD1 (5 bases). There are 15 residues in the CDR3. V shed 7 bases and J shed 0 bases, with 15 bases lying between them. Germline V lookup: CDR1 LNHDA, CDR2 SQIVND (reference sequence). The CDR3 loop is CASTWGVTMNTEAFF. CDR3 DNA: TGTGCCAGTACTTGGGGGGTTACAATGAACACTGAAGCTTTCTTT.

This clone was counted a few times. The chain is built from TRBV29-1 and TRBJ2-5; the D gene is possibly TRBD1 (5 bases). The DNA end lines up better with TRBJ2-7; the J call may be wrong. Looked up from germline, CDR1 is SQVTM and CDR2 is ANQGSEA. This CDR3 is built from 11 residues. The CDR3 DNA follows: TGCAGCGTTGGGAAGGGGTACGAGCAGTACTTC. This encodes CSVGKGYEQYF.

In this sample, this clone turned up a few times. This CDR3 reads CASSLLGGGVPYEQYF. For the CDR3, the DNA is TGTGCCAGCAGCTTATTGGGCGGGGGGGTCCCCTACGAGCAGTACTTC. The V gene is TRBV7-2, the J gene TRBJ2-7, with 9 positions matching TRBD2. The CDR3 contains 16 residues. J was trimmed by 2 bases and V by 2 bases; bases with no gene match: 7. Per the germline V gene, CDR1 is SGHTA and CDR2 is FQGNSA.

This clone was seen a handful of times. CDR3 DNA sequence: TGTGCCAGCAGTTTAGGACAGAGCAATCAGCCCCAGCATTTT. It translates to CASSLGQSNQPQHF. The chain links TRBV27 to TRBJ1-5; possible D gene TRBD1, 6 bases. From germline, CDR1 is MNHEY and CDR2 SMNVEV (reference sequence). The CDR3 length is 14 residues. V lost 2 bases and J 1 base, leaving 6 bases between the germline ends.

The V and J genes are TRBV13 and TRBJ1-1; D not certain. This CDR3 is 13 amino acids long. Germline V gene sequence: CDR1 PRHDT, CDR2 FYEKMQ (reference sequence). The V end lost 11 bases, the J end lost 5 bases, and 18 bases lay between the germline ends. CDR3 nucleotides: TGTGCCGGCGGGGTCTCGCCTAGTACTGAAGCTTTCTTT. It yields the protein CAGGVSPSTEAFF. The full variable domain, with the rest looked up from reference TRBV13 and TRBJ1-1, is AAGVIQSPRHLIKEKRETATLKCYPIPRHDTVYWYQQGPGQDPQFLISFYEKMQSDKGSIPDRFSAQQFSDYHSELNMSSLELGDSALYFCAGGVSPSTEAFFGQGTRLTVV.

CDR3 sequence (DNA): TGTGCCAGCAGCCAAGATGGGGCGGCAGGCCTCTCTAACTATGGCTACACCTTC. It yields the protein CASSQDGAAGLSNYGYTF. The chain couples TRBV4-2 to TRBJ1-2; TRBD1 might be the D (5 bases). Germline V gene lookup returns CDR1 LGHNA and CDR2 YNFKEQ. The CDR3 totals 18 residues. The V end lost 0 bases, the J end lost 0 bases, and 17 bases lay between the germline ends.

This chain links TRBV5-1 with TRBJ1-4; D not certain. Germline CDR1 reads SGHRS; CDR2 reads YFSETQ. The V gene lost 2 bases and the J gene lost 7 bases, with 12 bases spanning the gap. The CDR3 consists of 14 residues. CDR3 sequence (DNA): TGCGCCAGCAGCTTAGGAGAGCCCGGTGAAAAACTGTTTTTT. Protein product: CASSLGEPGEKLFF.

V usage is TRBV5-1 and J usage is TRBJ2-3; D remains ambiguous. The germline V gene encodes CDR1 SGHRS and CDR2 YFSETQ. This CDR3 contains 14 residues. V shed 0 bases and J shed 2 bases, with 7 bases lying between them. The CDR3 loop reads CASSLATNTDTQYF. DNA for the CDR3: TGCGCCAGCAGCTTGGCGACAAACACAGATACGCAGTATTTT.

This clone occurred a few times. The chain joins TRBV9 to TRBJ1-1; D remains unclear. The CDR3 length is 14 residues. Germline CDR1 and CDR2: SGDLS and YYNGEE. V was clipped by 5 bases and J by 0 bases, with 11 bases between them. CDR3 in DNA: TGTGCCAGCAGTGCTAACCCCTTGAACACTGAAGCTTTCTTT. Translating gives CASSANPLNTEAFF.

The table lists this clone with a few counts. Germline is not matched at one junction end, which may reflect a read error. V and J are TRBV7-9 and TRBJ1-2; D gene uncertain. The CDR3 sequence is 15 residues long. CDR1 and CDR2 from the germline V gene are SEHNR and FQNEAQ (reference sequence). The CDR3 is CSSSLPSSIAYGYTF. As DNA, the CDR3 is TGTTCCAGCAGCTTACCTTCCTCTATTGCGTATGGCTACACCTTC.

The chain recombines TRBV6-1 with TRBJ2-3, with D tentatively TRBD1 (5 bases). The germline V gene has CDR1 MNHNS and CDR2 SASEGT. The CDR3 has 15 amino acids. V lost 3 bases and J 0 bases, leaving 10 bases between the germline ends. In DNA form, the CDR3 reads TGTGCCAGCAGTGATAGGGGATCGAGCACAGATACGCAGTATTTT. Amino acid sequence: CASSDRGSSTDTQYF.

The chain carries TRBV13 and TRBJ1-1, with no clear D. Trimming pared 2 bases from V and 2 bases from J, leaving 12 bases between. Germline V gene sequence: CDR1 PRHDT, CDR2 FYEKMQ (reference sequence). CDR3 length equals 15 residues. The CDR3 spells CASSLRMGTNTEAFF. For the CDR3, the DNA is TGTGCCAGCAGCTTAAGGATGGGCACTAACACTGAAGCTTTCTTT.

The chain uses TRBV30 and TRBJ1-5; D is possibly TRBD1 (5 bases). This CDR3 has 12 amino acids. Trimming stripped 2 bases from V and 7 bases from J, with 9 bases between. Looked up from germline, CDR1 is GTSNPN and CDR2 is SVGIG (reference sequence). The CDR3 nucleotides are TGTGCCTGGAGTCAACGGGGGCAGCCCCAGCATTTT. This sequence encodes CAWSQRGQPQHF. The whole variable domain, remainder taken from reference TRBV30 and TRBJ1-5, is SQTIHQWPATLVQPVGSPLSLECTVEGTSNPNLYWYRQAAGRGLQLLFYSVGIGQISSEVPQNLSASRPQDRQFILSSKKLLLSDSGFYLCAWSQRGQPQHFGDGTRLSIL.

The rearrangement links TRBV7-9 to TRBJ2-2; the match to TRBD1 covers 11 bases. V gave up 5 bases and J gave up 4 bases; unmatched junction bases: 6. The CDR3 runs to 16 residues. The V gene's germline CDR1 is SEHNR and CDR2 FQNEAQ (reference sequence). Written as DNA, the CDR3 is TGTGCCAGCAGCATAGGAGGGACAGGGGGCACCGGGGAGCTGTTTTTT. Amino acids: CASSIGGTGGTGELFF.

V gene TRBV5-1 combines with J gene TRBJ2-7; D might be TRBD1 (6 bases). V gave up 5 bases and J gave up 2 bases, with 14 bases separating them. Germline CDR1 reads SGHRS; CDR2 reads YFSETQ. The CDR3 extends over 14 amino acids. In nucleotides, the CDR3 is TGCGCCAGCAGTCGAGAAGGGGGTCCCTACGAGCAGTACTTC. It codes for CASSREGGPYEQYF.

The genes are TRBV11-2 and TRBJ1-2, with 8 bases matching TRBD1. Germline CDR1 SGHAT, CDR2 FQNNGV. Germline trimming cut 5 bases from V and 3 bases from J; bases unmatched to any gene: 5. CDR3 length equals 14 residues. The DNA of the CDR3 is TGTGCCAGCAGCAACAGGGGGGAGGACTATGGCTACACCTTC. Protein sequence: CASSNRGEDYGYTF.

The chain carries TRBV7-8 and TRBJ2-7, with D possibly being TRBD2 (6 bases). Germline V gives CDR1 SGHVS, CDR2 FQNEAQ. This CDR3 spans 17 amino acids. V lost 5 bases and J 0 bases, leaving 20 bases between the germline ends. CDR3 residues: CASSPLASSGDSYEQYF. CDR3 in DNA: TGTGCCAGCAGCCCCCTGGCTAGTAGCGGCGACTCCTACGAGCAGTACTTC.

The J gene is TRBJ2-1, the V gene TRBV7-3; D gene ambiguous. V lost 7 bases and J lost 0, with 10 bases in between. The CDR3 is made up of 14 amino acids. Germline assignment: CDR1 SGHTA and CDR2 FQGTGA. This CDR3 is CASKPSSSYNEQFF. In nucleotides, the CDR3 is TGTGCCAGCAAACCATCGAGCTCCTACAATGAGCAGTTCTTC.

This chain connects TRBV5-6 to TRBJ1-1; no clear D gene. The germline V gene has CDR1 SGHDT and CDR2 YYEEEE. V lost 3 bases, J lost 1 base, and 13 bases lay in between. This CDR3 has 15 residues. The CDR3 loop reads CASSYERVRNTEAFF. The CDR3 DNA reads TGTGCCAGCAGCTACGAACGGGTTAGGAACACTGAAGCTTTCTTT.

This chain uses TRBV25-1 with TRBJ1-4, with TRBD1 matching over 8 bases. The CDR3 contains 15 residues. Germline V gene lookup returns CDR1 MGHDK and CDR2 SYGVNS. The J segment lost 7 bases and the V segment lost 5 bases, leaving 9 bases of the junction unmatched. Here the CDR3 reads CASSRTGGSGEKLFF. CDR3 nucleotide sequence: TGTGCCAGCAGTAGAACAGGGGGTAGTGGTGAAAAACTGTTTTTT.